One and the same sample provided the 21 T cell receptor beta chains below, sequenced in a study of blood T cell repertoires in COVID-19. Sequencing was performed with immunoSEQ multiplex PCR; in TCRdb, only in-frame clones are kept and a portion is missing. The profile shows some 170,000 clones, roughly 79% of them singletons. Sequencing input: peripheral blood. The receptors stem from a woman aged 40 to 50 with COVID-19, enrolled during active disease.

The CDR3 DNA reads as TGTGCCTGGAGGTTTGGTGGGGCCTCCTACAATGAGCAGTTCTTC. Encoded protein: CAWRFGGASYNEQFF. The chain couples TRBV30 to TRBJ2-1; a weak D match, TRBD1 (5 bases). Trimming took off 3 bases at V and 0 bases at J, with 12 bases between the two ends. Germline V gives CDR1 GTSNPN, CDR2 SVGIG (reference sequence). CDR3 size: 15 residues.

The chain employs TRBV6-1 and TRBJ1-1, with a weak D call TRBD1 (6 bases). V was shortened by 2 bases and J by 8 bases, with 15 bases between the two germline ends. The CDR3 runs 14 residues. Germline V gene data show CDR1 as MNHNS and CDR2 as SASEGT. CDR3 loop: CASSELMAGDEAFF. CDR3 nucleotides: TGTGCCAGCAGTGAATTAATGGCAGGGGACGAAGCTTTCTTT.

V gene TRBV2 combines with J gene TRBJ1-2; D call uncertain. CDR1 and CDR2 from the germline V gene are SNHLY and FYNNEI. This CDR3 region has 14 residues. V shed 7 bases and J shed 0 bases, with 12 bases lying between them. The DNA of the CDR3 is TGTGCCAGCACTTGGAGTCAAGCTAACTATGGCTACACCTTC. Amino acid sequence: CASTWSQANYGYTF.

V and J are TRBV27 and TRBJ1-2; 10 nucleotides match TRBD1. V lost 5 bases to trimming and J lost 6 bases; unmatched junction nucleotides: 12. From germline, CDR1 is MNHEY and CDR2 SMNVEV (reference sequence). The CDR3 spans 16 residues. CDR3 DNA: TGTGCCAGCAGTCTAAGCTCGGGACAGGGGACAAATGGCTACACCTTC. It yields the protein CASSLSSGQGTNGYTF.

About this clone itself: The germline gene is not matched at one end of the junction; a read error may be the cause. The chain uses TRBV2 and TRBJ2-7, with D tentatively TRBD2 (6 bases). The germline V gene has CDR1 SNHLY and CDR2 FYNNEI. This CDR3 is built from 11 residues. This CDR3 is CASMGLIAEIF. In nucleotides, the CDR3 is TGTGCCAGCATGGGTTTAATAGCGGAGATCTTC.

The rearrangement links TRBV10-3 to TRBJ2-7, with 7 nucleotides matching TRBD1. Germline CDR1 and CDR2: ENHRY and SYGVKD. The V gene end was trimmed by 6 bases and the J gene end by 2 bases; junction bases not matched to a gene: 7. The CDR3 totals 14 residues. CDR3 loop: CAISQRQGTYEQYV. The CDR3, as DNA: TGTGCCATCAGCCAACGACAGGGTACCTACGAGCAGTACGTC.

The chain links TRBV7-8 to TRBJ1-1, with D uncertain. CDR3 size: 13 residues. Germline V gene sequence: CDR1 SGHVS, CDR2 FQNEAQ. V was clipped by 7 bases and J by 0 bases, with 9 bases between them. CDR3 amino acids: CASNGGMNTEAFF. DNA of the CDR3: TGTGCCAGCAATGGAGGGATGAACACTGAAGCTTTCTTT.

The J gene is TRBJ2-1, the V gene TRBV30, with 10 bases fitting TRBD2. V lost 4 bases to trimming and J lost 10 bases; unmatched junction nucleotides: 7. This CDR3 has 13 amino acids. Germline V gene lookup returns CDR1 GTSNPN and CDR2 SVGIG (reference sequence). CDR3: CAWMQRGGREQFF. The DNA for the CDR3 is TGTGCCTGGATGCAGCGGGGGGGACGCGAGCAGTTCTTC. Full variable domain (missing parts from reference TRBV30 and TRBJ2-1): SQTIHQWPATLVQPVGSPLSLECTVEGTSNPNLYWYRQAAGRGLQLLFYSVGIGQISSEVPQNLSASRPQDRQFILSSKKLLLSDSGFYLCAWMQRGGREQFFGPGTRLTVL.

The rearrangement joins TRBV7-9 to TRBJ1-3; 7 positions match TRBD1. The trim removed 6 bases at V and 2 bases at J, leaving 7 bases unmatched. This CDR3 contains 15 residues. CDR1 and CDR2 from the germline V gene are SEHNR and FQNEAQ (reference sequence). CDR3 in amino acids: CASRNDRDPGNTIYF. The CDR3, as DNA: TGTGCCAGCAGAAATGACAGGGACCCTGGAAACACCATATATTTT.

The chain is built from TRBV5-8 and TRBJ2-1; possible D gene TRBD1, 6 bases. Germline lookup yields CDR1 SGHTS and CDR2 YDEGEE. V was pared by 0 bases and J by 0 bases, with 7 bases between. This CDR3 spans 15 amino acids. CDR3 protein: CASSLDRDSYNEQFF. The CDR3 DNA sequence: TGTGCCAGCAGCTTGGACAGGGACTCCTACAATGAGCAGTTCTTC.

The V call is TRBV4-1, the J call TRBJ1-1; D is perhaps TRBD1 (5 bases). V was cut by 5 bases and J by 6 bases, with 19 bases left in between. Germline CDR1 MGHRA, CDR2 YSYEKL. The CDR3 extends over 15 amino acids. This CDR3 reads CASSGGVGWSPEAFF. The CDR3, as DNA: TGCGCCAGCAGCGGGGGGGTAGGTTGGAGTCCTGAAGCTTTCTTT.

The chain couples TRBV6-1 to TRBJ1-5; D might be TRBD1 (5 bases). Per the germline V gene, CDR1 is MNHNS and CDR2 is SASEGT. The CDR3 loop spans 13 amino acids. Trimming took 3 bases from V and 4 from J, leaving 7 bases between them. CDR3 protein: CASSEGGNQPQHF. CDR3 DNA sequence: TGTGCCAGCAGTGAGGGGGGTAATCAGCCCCAGCATTTT.

This clone was observed a handful of times. The rearrangement joins TRBV27 to TRBJ1-6; TRBD1 might be the D (5 bases). With 6 bases removed from V and 3 bases from J, the gap between germline ends came to 12 bases. The CDR3 covers 15 residues. Germline V lookup: CDR1 MNHEY, CDR2 SMNVEV (reference sequence). This CDR3 reads CASRNGGNYNSPLHF. CDR3 nucleotide sequence: TGTGCCAGCAGAAACGGGGGAAACTATAATTCACCCCTCCACTTT.

The chain has TRBV10-3 and TRBJ1-2; possibly TRBD1 for D (6 bases). Trimming took 10 bases from V and 6 from J, leaving 18 bases between them. CDR1 is ENHRY and CDR2 is SYGVKD in the germline V gene. This CDR3 is built from 13 residues. This CDR3 reads CATQLAGADGYTF. CDR3 in DNA: TGTGCCACCCAACTTGCAGGGGCCGATGGCTACACCTTC.

A few counts support this clone. The chain recombines TRBV19 with TRBJ2-7; D possibly corresponds to TRBD1 (5 bases). V gave up 5 bases and J gave up 6 bases, with 11 bases separating them. Looked up from germline, CDR1 is LNHDA and CDR2 is SQIVND (reference sequence). This CDR3 has 12 amino acids. The CDR3 bases are TGTGCCAGTAGTCATCAGGGATTCGAGCAGTACTTC. This translates into CASSHQGFEQYF.

This clone was recorded once. The chain links TRBV7-2 to TRBJ2-6, with 10 bases matching TRBD2. This CDR3 contains 16 residues. Germline V gives CDR1 SGHTA, CDR2 FQGNSA. J was trimmed by 2 bases and V by 7 bases; bases with no gene match: 5. The CDR3 DNA sequence: TGTGCCAGCACCCTAGCGGGAGTTCCTGGGGCCAACGTCCTGACTTTC. It specifies CASTLAGVPGANVLTF.

This sequence joins TRBV4-1 and TRBJ1-3; 9 nucleotides agree with TRBD1. This CDR3 is built from 19 residues. The V gene's germline CDR1 is MGHRA and CDR2 YSYEKL. The junction had 15 bases not matched to a gene; V was cut back by 4 bases and J by 2 bases. The chain's CDR3 is CASSPVAGTGQGTGNTIYF. The CDR3 DNA is TGCGCCAGCAGCCCCGTTGCCGGGACAGGGCAGGGTACTGGAAACACCATATATTTT.

The J gene is TRBJ2-7, the V gene TRBV30, with D maybe TRBD2 (5 bases). Germline V gene lookup returns CDR1 GTSNPN and CDR2 SVGIG (reference sequence). This CDR3 is built from 13 residues. Trimming pared 0 bases from V and 7 bases from J, leaving 13 bases between. CDR3 loop: CAWSVWLAREQYF. CDR3 bases: TGTGCCTGGAGTGTTTGGCTAGCACGAGAGCAGTACTTC.

This chain links TRBV5-4 with TRBJ1-1; a possible D gene is TRBD1 (6 bases). Trimming took 3 bases from V and 0 from J, leaving 9 bases between them. Germline CDR1 is SGHNT and CDR2 is YYREEE (reference sequence). This CDR3 is 14 amino acids long. CDR3 in DNA: TGTGCCAGCAGCTCCAGGGACATGAACACTGAAGCTTTCTTT. It codes for CASSSRDMNTEAFF.

This clone was recorded at least ten times. The chain has TRBV3-1 (or the pseudogene TRBV3-2) and TRBJ2-7; 15 bases map to TRBD2. Germline CDR1 is LGHDT and CDR2 is YNNKEL (reference sequence). There are 13 residues in the CDR3. V lost 5 bases and J lost 12; bases outside the gene matches: 5. The CDR3 bases are TGTGCCAGCAGCGGGACTAGCGGGGGGTTGCGGTACTTC. It yields the protein CASSGTSGGLRYF.

The chain carries TRBV27 and TRBJ2-1; 9 bases align to TRBD2. The V and J ends lost 5 bases and 5 bases, in that order; junction bases with no gene match: 10. CDR1 is MNHEY, CDR2 SMNVEV, per germline (reference sequence). The CDR3 covers 16 residues. CDR3: CASSQPGLAPHNEQFF. The CDR3, as DNA: TGTGCCAGCAGTCAGCCGGGACTAGCACCCCACAATGAGCAGTTCTTC.